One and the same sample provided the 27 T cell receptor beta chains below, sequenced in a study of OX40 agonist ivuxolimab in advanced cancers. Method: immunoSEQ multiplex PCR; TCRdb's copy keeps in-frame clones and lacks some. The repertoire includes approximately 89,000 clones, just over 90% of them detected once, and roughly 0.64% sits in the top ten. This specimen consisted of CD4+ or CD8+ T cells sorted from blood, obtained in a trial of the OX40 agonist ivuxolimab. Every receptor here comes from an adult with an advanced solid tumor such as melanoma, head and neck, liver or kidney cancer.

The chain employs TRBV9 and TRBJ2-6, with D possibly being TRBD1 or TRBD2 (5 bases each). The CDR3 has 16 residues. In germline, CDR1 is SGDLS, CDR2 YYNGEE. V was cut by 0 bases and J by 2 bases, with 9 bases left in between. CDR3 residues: CASSVGGKPGANVLTF. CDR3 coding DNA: TGTGCCAGCAGCGTAGGGGGGAAACCTGGGGCCAACGTCCTGACTTTC.

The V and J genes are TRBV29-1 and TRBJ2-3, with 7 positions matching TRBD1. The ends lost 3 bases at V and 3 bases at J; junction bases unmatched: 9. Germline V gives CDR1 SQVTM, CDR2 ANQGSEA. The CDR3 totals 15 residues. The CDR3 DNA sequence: TGCAGCGTTGAGCTGTCCGGGACAGCGACAGATACGCAGTATTTT. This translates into CSVELSGTATDTQYF.

CDR3 sequence: CASSARTSYEQYF. The CDR3 DNA reads TGTGCCAGCAGCGCTCGGACTAGCTACGAGCAGTACTTC. The genes are TRBV7-9 and TRBJ2-7; TRBD2 aligns across 7 bases. The CDR3 has 13 residues. The germline CDR1 and CDR2 sequences are SEHNR and FQNEAQ (reference sequence). J was trimmed by 3 bases and V by 5 bases; bases with no gene match: 4.

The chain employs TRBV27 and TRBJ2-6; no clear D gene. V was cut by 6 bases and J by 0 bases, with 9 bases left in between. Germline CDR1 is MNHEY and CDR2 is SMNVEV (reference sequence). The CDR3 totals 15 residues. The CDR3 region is CASSTPSSGANVLTF. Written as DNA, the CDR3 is TGTGCCAGCAGCACCCCTAGCTCTGGGGCCAACGTCCTGACTTTC. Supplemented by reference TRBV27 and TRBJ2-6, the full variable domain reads EAQVTQNPRYLITVTGKKLTVTCSQNMNHEYMSWYRQDPGLGLRQIYYSMNVEVTDKGDVPEGYKVSRKEKRNFPLILESPSPNQTSLYFCASSTPSSGANVLTFGAGSRLTVL.

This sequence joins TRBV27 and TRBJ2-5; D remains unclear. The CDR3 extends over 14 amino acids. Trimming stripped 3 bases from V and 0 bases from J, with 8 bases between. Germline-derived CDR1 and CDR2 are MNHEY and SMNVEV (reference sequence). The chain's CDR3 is CASSFLGHQETQYF. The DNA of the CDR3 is TGTGCCAGCAGTTTTTTAGGGCACCAAGAGACCCAGTACTTC.

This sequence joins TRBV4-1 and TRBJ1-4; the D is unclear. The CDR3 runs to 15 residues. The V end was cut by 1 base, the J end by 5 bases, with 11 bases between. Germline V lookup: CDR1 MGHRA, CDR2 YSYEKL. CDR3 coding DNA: TGCGCCAGCAGCCAAGCAGGAGGGCGGAATGAAAAACTGTTTTTT. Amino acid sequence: CASSQAGGRNEKLFF.

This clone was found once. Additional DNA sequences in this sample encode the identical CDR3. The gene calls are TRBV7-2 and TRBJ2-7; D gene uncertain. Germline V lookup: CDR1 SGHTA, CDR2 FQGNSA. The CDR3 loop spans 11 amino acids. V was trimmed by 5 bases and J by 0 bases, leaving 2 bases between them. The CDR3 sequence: CASSLSYEQYF. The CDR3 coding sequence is TGTGCCAGCAGCCTCTCCTACGAGCAGTACTTC.

CDR3 bases: TGTGCCAGCTCACCACCTCGGACGGCTTTTCCCGGCTTTGGAGATAGCAATCAGCCCCAGCATTTT. Amino acids: CASSPPRTAFPGFGDSNQPQHF. The chain employs TRBV18 and TRBJ1-5; D is uncertain. Germline V gene data show CDR1 as KGHSH and CDR2 as LQKENI. This CDR3 has 22 amino acids. V was shortened by 0 bases and J by 0 bases, with 27 bases between the two germline ends.

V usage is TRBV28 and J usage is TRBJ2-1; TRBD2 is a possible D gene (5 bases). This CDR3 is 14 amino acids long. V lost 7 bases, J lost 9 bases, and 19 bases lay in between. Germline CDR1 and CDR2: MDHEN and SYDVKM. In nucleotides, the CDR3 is TGTGCCAGCATTTGGAGGTCCTCTTCAAGTGAGCAGTTCTTC. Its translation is CASIWRSSSSEQFF. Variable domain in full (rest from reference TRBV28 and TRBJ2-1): DVKVTQSSRYLVKRTGEKVFLECVQDMDHENMFWYRQDPGLGLRLIYFSYDVKMKEKGDIPEGYSVSREKKERFSLILESASTNQTSMYLCASIWRSSSSEQFFGPGTRLTVL.

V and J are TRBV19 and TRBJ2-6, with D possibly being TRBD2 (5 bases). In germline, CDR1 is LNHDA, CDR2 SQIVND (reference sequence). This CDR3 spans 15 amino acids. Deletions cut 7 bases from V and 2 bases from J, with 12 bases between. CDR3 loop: CASIGFGAGANVLTF. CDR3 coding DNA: TGTGCCAGTATTGGCTTCGGGGCTGGGGCCAACGTCCTGACTTTC.

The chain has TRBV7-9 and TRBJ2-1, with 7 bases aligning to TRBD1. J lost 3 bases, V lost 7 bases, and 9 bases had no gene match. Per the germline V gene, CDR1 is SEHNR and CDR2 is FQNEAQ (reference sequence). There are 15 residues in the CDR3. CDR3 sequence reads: CASTTTGPNYNEQFF. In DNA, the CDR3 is TGTGCCAGCACCACGACAGGGCCGAACTACAATGAGCAGTTCTTC.

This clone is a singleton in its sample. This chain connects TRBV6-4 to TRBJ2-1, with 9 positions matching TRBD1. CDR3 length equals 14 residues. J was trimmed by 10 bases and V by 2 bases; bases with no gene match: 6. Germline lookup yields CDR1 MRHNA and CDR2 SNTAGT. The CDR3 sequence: CASSDPLTGGEQFF. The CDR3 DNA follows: TGTGCCAGCAGTGACCCCTTAACAGGGGGCGAGCAGTTCTTC.

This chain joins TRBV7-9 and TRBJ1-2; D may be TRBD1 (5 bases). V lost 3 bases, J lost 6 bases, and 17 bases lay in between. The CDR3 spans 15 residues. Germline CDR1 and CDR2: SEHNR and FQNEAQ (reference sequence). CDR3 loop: CASSLVPSLGDGYTF. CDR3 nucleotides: TGTGCCAGCAGCTTGGTCCCGTCTTTGGGGGATGGCTACACCTTC.

CDR3 in DNA: TGTGCCAGCACCAAGGGGGGGCAGAATGAAAAACTGTTTTTT. Protein: CASTKGGQNEKLFF. The rearrangement links TRBV6-8 to TRBJ1-4; a weak D match, TRBD1 (6 bases). This CDR3 spans 14 amino acids. In germline, CDR1 is MNHGY, CDR2 SAAAGT. Trimming shortened V by 7 bases and J by 5 bases, and 14 bases separated the two germline ends.

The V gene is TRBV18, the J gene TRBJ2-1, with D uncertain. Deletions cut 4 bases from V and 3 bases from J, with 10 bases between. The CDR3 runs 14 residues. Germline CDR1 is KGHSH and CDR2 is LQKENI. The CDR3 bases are TGTGCCAGCTCACGAGAGACGGTCTACAATGAGCAGTTCTTC. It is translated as CASSRETVYNEQFF.

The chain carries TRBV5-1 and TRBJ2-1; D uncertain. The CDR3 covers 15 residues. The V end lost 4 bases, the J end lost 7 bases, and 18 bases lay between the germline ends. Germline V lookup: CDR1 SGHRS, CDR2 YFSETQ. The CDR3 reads CASSQSDRSVNEQFF. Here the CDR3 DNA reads TGCGCCAGCAGCCAATCTGATCGATCAGTAAATGAGCAGTTCTTC.

CDR3 sequence: CASSQGDYTEAFF. DNA for the CDR3: TGTGCCAGCAGCCAGGGGGATTACACTGAAGCTTTCTTT. The chain couples TRBV7-9 to TRBJ1-1; 7 bases line up with TRBD1. Germline lookup yields CDR1 SEHNR and CDR2 FQNEAQ (reference sequence). The CDR3 sequence is 13 residues long. Unmatched junction bases numbered 3, after V lost 5 bases and J lost 3 bases.

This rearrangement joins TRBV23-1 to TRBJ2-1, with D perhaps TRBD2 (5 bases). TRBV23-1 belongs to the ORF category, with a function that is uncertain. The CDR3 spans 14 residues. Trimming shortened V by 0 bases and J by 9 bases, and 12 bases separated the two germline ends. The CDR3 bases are TGCGCCAGCAGTCAATCTGTGGAGGCTGGTGAGCAGTTCTTC. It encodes CASSQSVEAGEQFF.

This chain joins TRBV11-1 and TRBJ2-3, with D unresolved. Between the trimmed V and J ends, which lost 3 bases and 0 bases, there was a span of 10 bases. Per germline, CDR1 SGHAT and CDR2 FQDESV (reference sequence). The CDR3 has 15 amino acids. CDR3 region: CASSFGTPSTDTQYF. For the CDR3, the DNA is TGTGCCAGCAGCTTTGGCACTCCTAGCACAGATACGCAGTATTTT.

The CDR3 nucleotides are TGCGCCAGCAGCTCTAGCGGGGGCTCCTACAATGAGCAGTTCTTC. It translates to CASSSSGGSYNEQFF. The V call is TRBV5-1, the J call TRBJ2-1, with 10 positions matching TRBD2. The V and J ends lost 3 bases and 0 bases, in that order; junction bases with no gene match: 0. The CDR3 is 15 residues long. Germline CDR1 SGHRS, CDR2 YFSETQ.

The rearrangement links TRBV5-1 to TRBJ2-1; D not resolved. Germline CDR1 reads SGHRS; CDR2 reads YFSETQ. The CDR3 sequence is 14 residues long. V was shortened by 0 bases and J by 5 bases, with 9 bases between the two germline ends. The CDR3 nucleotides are TGCGCCAGCAGCTTGGACACAGAGAACAATGAGCAGTTCTTC. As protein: CASSLDTENNEQFF.

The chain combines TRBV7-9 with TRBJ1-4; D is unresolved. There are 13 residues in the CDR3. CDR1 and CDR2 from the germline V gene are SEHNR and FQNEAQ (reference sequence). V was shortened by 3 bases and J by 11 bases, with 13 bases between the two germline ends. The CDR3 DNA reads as TGTGCCAGCAGCTTTTCGGAGGGTGGGAAACTGTTTTTT. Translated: CASSFSEGGKLFF.

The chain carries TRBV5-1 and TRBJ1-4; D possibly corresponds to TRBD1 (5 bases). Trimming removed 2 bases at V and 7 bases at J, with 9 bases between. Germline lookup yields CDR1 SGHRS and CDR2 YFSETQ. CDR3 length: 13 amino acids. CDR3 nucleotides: TGCGCCAGCAGCTTAGACAGCACTGAAAAACTGTTTTTT. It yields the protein CASSLDSTEKLFF.

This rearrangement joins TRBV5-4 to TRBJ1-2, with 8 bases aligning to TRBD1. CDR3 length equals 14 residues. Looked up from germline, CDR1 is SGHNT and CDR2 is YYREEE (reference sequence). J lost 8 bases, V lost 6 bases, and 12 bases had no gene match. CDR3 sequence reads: CASTLGAGGGGYTF. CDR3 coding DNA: TGTGCCAGCACCCTAGGGGCAGGGGGCGGCGGCTACACCTTC.

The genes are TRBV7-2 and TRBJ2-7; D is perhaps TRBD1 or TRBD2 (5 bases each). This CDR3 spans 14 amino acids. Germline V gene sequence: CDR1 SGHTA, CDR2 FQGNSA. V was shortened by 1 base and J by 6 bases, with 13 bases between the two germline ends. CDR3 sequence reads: CASSLDWGSPEQYF. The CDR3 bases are TGTGCCAGCAGCTTAGATTGGGGGTCCCCCGAGCAGTACTTC.

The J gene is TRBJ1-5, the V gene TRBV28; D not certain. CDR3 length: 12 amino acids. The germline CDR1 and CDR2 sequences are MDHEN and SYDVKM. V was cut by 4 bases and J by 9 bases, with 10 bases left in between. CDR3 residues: CASSSRYLPQHF. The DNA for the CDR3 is TGTGCCAGCAGTTCACGTTATCTGCCCCAGCATTTT.

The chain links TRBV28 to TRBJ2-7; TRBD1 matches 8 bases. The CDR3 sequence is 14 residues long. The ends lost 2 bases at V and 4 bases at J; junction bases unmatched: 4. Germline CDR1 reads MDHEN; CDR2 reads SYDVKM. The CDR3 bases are TGTGCCAGCAGTTTACACCAGGGGGCGTACGAGCAGTACTTC. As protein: CASSLHQGAYEQYF.